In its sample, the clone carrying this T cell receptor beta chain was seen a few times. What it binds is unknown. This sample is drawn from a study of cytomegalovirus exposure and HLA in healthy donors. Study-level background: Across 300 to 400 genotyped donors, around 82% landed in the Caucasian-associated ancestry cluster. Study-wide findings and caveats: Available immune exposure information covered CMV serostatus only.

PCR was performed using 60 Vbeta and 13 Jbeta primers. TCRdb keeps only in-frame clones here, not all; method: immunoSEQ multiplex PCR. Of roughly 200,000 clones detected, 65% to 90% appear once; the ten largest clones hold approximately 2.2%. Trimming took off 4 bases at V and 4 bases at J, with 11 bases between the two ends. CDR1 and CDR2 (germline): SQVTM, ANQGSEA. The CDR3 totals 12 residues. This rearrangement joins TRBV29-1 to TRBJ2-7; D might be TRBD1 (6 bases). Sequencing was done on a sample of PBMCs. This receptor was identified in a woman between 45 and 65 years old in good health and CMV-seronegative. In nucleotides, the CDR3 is TGCAGCGTTGCGAAGGGACAATACGAGCAGTACTTC. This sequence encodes CSVAKGQYEQYF.